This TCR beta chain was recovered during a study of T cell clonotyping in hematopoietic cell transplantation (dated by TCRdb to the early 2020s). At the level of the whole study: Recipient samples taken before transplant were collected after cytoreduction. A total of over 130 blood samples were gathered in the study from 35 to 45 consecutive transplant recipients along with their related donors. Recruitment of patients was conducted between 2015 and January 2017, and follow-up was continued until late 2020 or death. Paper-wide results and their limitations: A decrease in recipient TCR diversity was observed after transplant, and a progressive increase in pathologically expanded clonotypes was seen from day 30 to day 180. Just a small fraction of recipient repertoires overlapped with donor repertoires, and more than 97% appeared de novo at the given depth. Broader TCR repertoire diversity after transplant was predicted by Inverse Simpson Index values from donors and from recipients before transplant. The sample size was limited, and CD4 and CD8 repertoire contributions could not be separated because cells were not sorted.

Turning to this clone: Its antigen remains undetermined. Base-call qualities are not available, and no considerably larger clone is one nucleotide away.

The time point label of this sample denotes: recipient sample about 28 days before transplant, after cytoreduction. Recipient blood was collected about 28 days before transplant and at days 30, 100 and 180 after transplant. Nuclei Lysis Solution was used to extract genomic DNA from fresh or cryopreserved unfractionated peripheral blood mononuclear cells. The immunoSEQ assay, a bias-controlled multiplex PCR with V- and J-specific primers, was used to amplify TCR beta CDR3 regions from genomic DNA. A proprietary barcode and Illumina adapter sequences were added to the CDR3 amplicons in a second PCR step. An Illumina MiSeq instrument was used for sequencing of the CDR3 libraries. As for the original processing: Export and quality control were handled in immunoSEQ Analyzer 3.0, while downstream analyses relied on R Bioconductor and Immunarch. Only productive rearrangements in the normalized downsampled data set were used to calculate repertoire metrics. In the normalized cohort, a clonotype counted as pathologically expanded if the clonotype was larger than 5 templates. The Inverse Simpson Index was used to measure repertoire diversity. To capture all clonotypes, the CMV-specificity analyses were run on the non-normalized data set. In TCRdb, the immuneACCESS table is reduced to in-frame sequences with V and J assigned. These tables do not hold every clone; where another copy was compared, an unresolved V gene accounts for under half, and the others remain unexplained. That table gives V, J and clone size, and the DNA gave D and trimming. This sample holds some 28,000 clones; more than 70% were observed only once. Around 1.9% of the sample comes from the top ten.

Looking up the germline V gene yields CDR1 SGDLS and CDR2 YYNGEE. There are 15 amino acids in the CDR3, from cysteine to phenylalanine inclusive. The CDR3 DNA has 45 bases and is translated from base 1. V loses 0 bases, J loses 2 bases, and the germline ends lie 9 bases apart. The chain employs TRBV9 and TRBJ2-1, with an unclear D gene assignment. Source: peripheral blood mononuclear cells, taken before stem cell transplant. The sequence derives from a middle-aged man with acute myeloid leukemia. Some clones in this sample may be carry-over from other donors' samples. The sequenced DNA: TGTGCCAGCAGCGTAGGGCAGTCCCCCTACAATGAGCAGTTCTTC. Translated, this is CASSVGQSPYNEQFF.